The entry that follows covers one T cell receptor (beta chain) sequence. In the authors' methods: How many nucleated cells were present was estimated from reference gene primer amplification. Repertoires were generated with immunoSEQ multiplex PCR, while TCRdb's copy carries only in-frame clones and drops some. V, J and clone size are those of that table, while D and trimming were read from the DNA. The sample yields about 260,000 clones, roughly 88% seen once. This entry comes from a study of blood T cell repertoires in COVID-19. Across the study: The study drew acute and convalescent COVID-19 samples from the United States, Italy and Spain. T cells, B-cell-depleted T cells, or PBMCs supplied cDNA or gDNA.

Germline CDR1 SGHAT, CDR2 FQDESV (reference sequence). CDR3 length: 15 amino acids. V dropped 4 bases and J dropped 0 bases, with 7 bases sitting between them. Sample: peripheral blood. This rearrangement joins TRBV11-1 to TRBJ2-6; maybe TRBD1 (5 bases). The sequence was collected from a human donor in a cohort sampled during active COVID-19. DNA of the CDR3: TGTGCCAGCAGCTCAAGGGGCTCTGGGGCCAACGTCCTGACTTTC. This gives the protein CASSSRGSGANVLTF.